This is a list of T cell receptor beta chains from one sample in a study of shared clonotypes between healthy human individuals. Clones were sequenced by immunoSEQ multiplex PCR, and TCRdb holds only the in-frame ones, with some missing. The table includes about 2.2 million clones, roughly 95% detected once. The sequenced sample consisted of naive CD8+ T cells from PBMCs. These receptors came from a man between 18 and 29 years old in good health. Some clones in this sample may be carry-over from other donors' samples. Both conserved end residues are trimmed from each CDR3. The order of the fields is clone size, V gene, CDR3 protein. Rows may omit the clone size; those that give it use once, few, many or a size class.

-,TRBV7-9,ASSRTGTDSYEQY
once,TRBV28,ASSFSVKDRGYEQY
-,TRBV7-2,ASSLIAWGGTDTQY
-,TRBV10-3,AISLPGDTEAF
once,TRBV28,ASSLGRAVGYGYT
-,TRBV19,ASSRDRNEQF
-,TRBV4-2,ASSQELRQANYEQY
-,TRBV27,ASSPSLGEWADTQY
-,TRBV4-2,ASSQGTSFSYEQY
few,TRBV9,ASSVGDSPYEQY
-,TRBV28,ASSLTGDNQPQH
-,TRBV28,ASSDRPNTEAF
-,TRBV4-2,ASSHRTSGTPDTQY
-,TRBV19,ASSMSGNNSEQY
-,TRBV9,ASSADLSDRGLETQY
-,TRBV7-9,ASSPGRADTQY
-,TRBV7-2,ASSYGTGRVETQY
-,TRBV28,ASSLDQGRARELF
-,TRBV6-1,ASSDFNREAYT
-,TRBV7-6,ASSLVAGGPGNEQF
-,TRBV19,ATRRATGGETGELF
once,TRBV6-5,ASSPDPGTGAEAF
once,TRBV7-9,ASYYSPETQY
few,TRBV28,ASSVNRGETQY
-,TRBV14,ASSHSRELGTDTQY
-,TRBV2,ASSDPTRREPYEQY
-,TRBV19,ASSTAGLREQY
-,TRBV7-8,ASSLVSRQRHQPQH
-,TRBV27,ASSLEWGTAKNIQY
-,TRBV30,AWSLGTSTL
-,TRBV25-1,ASGVDGLGQETQY
-,TRBV5-6,ASSFQGAQYEQY
few,TRBV4-1,ASSQLPAADGYT
-,TRBV29-1,SARQGAEQY
-,TRBV7-2,ASSLSPAGSYEQY
once,TRBV29-1,SVVTGSTRNYGYT
-,TRBV14,ASSQYRTANYEQY
-,TRBV27,ASSSAGETQY
-,TRBV6-5,ASSYTGTAYNEQF
-,TRBV4-2,ASSQDRASGSGEQF
-,TRBV9,ASSVGPHTDTQY